The T cell receptor (beta chain) described here comes from a study of CD8+CD57+ T cells in acquired aplastic anemia. Whole-study findings and limits: Both total CD4+ and CD8+ pools in patients were more diverse than CD8+CD57+ cells. The CD8+ Simpson's diversity of patients and controls was not significantly different.

Patients chosen for sequencing had CD8+CD57+ cells that had expanded, as shown by flow cytometry. The CDR3 covers 12 residues. V was clipped by 3 bases and J by 7 bases, with 7 bases between them. Genomic DNA, the template, was used for profiling of the TCR beta VDJ and CDR3. TCRdb reanalysed the reads using MiXCR and keeps one entry per CDR3 protein. The sample contains about 17,000 distinct CDR3 sequences, 30% to 45% of which appear only once. This clonotype appeared many times. The antigen is unknown. The TCR was taken from a human donor with aplastic anemia. Material: CD8+CD57+ T cells sorted from PBMCs. Subset described: bead-enriched CD8+CD57+ effector memory T cells from SAA patients. The J gene is TRBJ2-4, the V gene TRBV12-3 or TRBV12-4; D gene ambiguous. The chain's CDR3 is CASSFYWNIQYF. CDR3 nucleotide sequence: TGTGCCAGCAGTTTCTATTGGAACATTCAGTACTTC.